This T cell receptor beta chain was recovered during a study of shared clonotypes between healthy human individuals. V lost 4 bases to trimming and J lost 4 bases, with 14 bases between them. CDR3 size: 14 residues. Looked up from germline, CDR1 is LGHNA and CDR2 is YSLEER. Some clones are missing from TCRdb's copy, which holds only in-frame ones; the method was immunoSEQ multiplex PCR. The sample lists around 600,000 clones; 98% were seen once. Selected positively for CCR7 and CD45RO-negative, naive CD8 cells excluded terminally differentiated effector memory CD45RA+ cells. This chain uses TRBV4-3 with TRBJ2-7, with D tentatively TRBD1 or TRBD2 (5 bases each). This clonotype was obtained from a man under 40 in good health. Material for sequencing was naive CD8+ T cells sorted from blood. The CDR3 protein is CASSPGQGEYEQYF. The CDR3 region has the DNA TGCGCCAGCAGCCCCGGGCAGGGAGAATACGAGCAGTACTTC.